This T cell receptor beta chain stems from a study of blood T cell repertoires in COVID-19. Per the study methods: Amplification from reference gene primers served as the basis for estimated nucleated cell counts. Assay used: immunoSEQ multiplex PCR; TCRdb lists only in-frame clones, some missing. That table furnishes V, J and clone size, whereas the DNA furnished D and trimming. The table lists under 400,000 clones, about nine tenths of them singletons. The germline V gene encodes CDR1 MGHRA and CDR2 YSYEKL. The CDR3 is 14 residues long. V dropped 0 bases and J dropped 6 bases, with 11 bases sitting between them. Seattle patients were enrolled during active infection and followed longitudinally.

This clonotype originated in a woman aged 30 to 39 with COVID-19, enrolled during active disease. The specimen sequenced was peripheral blood. This chain links TRBV4-1 with TRBJ1-2; D gene ambiguous. CDR3 sequence: CASSQDLGRDGYTF. DNA for the CDR3: TGCGCCAGCAGCCAAGATCTGGGCAGAGATGGCTACACCTTC.